The T cell receptor (beta chain) described here comes from a study of technical replicates of blood from several donors (dated by TCRdb to the late 2010s). The trim is 4 bases for V and 2 bases for J, with a gap of 8 bases between the germline ends. Counted from cysteine to phenylalanine, this CDR3 has 13 amino acids. Just the 39-base CDR3 DNA is kept, in frame starting at base 1. CDR1 and CDR2, looked up from the germline V gene, are SGHRS and YFSETQ. The library was generated by the immunoSEQ multiplex PCR assay. Entries here come from immuneACCESS through TCRdb and include only in-frame sequences with V and J called. Some clones fail to appear in such tables; in the studies checked, an unresolved V gene covers under half of the shortfall, and the cause of the remainder is unknown. In all, the sample holds 45,000 to 65,000 clones, and about 93% of those were seen once. 0.2% to 0.25% of the sample goes to the ten largest clones.

Turning to this clone: What antigen it recognizes has not been identified. No per-base quality is available; no much larger clone lies one base away.

This receptor was taken from a human donor in good health. The sample consisted of T cells isolated from PBMCs. In this chain, TRBV5-1 is recombined with TRBJ2-3; the D gene is unclear. The CDR3 loop reads CASSVGDTDTQYF. Read as DNA, the sequence is TGCGCCAGCAGCGTCGGTGACACAGATACGCAGTATTTT.